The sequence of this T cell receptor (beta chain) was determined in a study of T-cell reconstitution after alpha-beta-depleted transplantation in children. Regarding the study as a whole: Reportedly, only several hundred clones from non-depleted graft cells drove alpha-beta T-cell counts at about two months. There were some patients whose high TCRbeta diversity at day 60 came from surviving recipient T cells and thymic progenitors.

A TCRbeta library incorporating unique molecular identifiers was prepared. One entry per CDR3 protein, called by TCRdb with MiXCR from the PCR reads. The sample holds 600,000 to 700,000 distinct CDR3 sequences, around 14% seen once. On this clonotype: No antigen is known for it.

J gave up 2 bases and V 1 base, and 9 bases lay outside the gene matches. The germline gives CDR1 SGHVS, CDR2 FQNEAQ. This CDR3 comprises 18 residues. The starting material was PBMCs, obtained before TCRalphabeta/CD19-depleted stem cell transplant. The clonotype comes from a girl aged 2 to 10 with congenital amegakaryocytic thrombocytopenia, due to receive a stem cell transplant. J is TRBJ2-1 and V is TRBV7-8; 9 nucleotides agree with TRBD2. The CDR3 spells CASSLGASGMIAYNEQFF. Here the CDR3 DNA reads TGTGCCAGCAGCTTAGGAGCTAGCGGGATGATAGCCTACAATGAGCAGTTCTTC. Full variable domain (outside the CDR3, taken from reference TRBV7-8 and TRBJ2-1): GAGVSQSPRYKVAKRGQDVALRCDPISGHVSLFWYQQALGQGPEFLTYFQNEAQLDKSGLPSDRFFAERPEGSVSTLKIQRTQQEDSAVYLCASSLGASGMIAYNEQFFGPGTRLTVL.